The T cell receptor beta chain under discussion was sequenced for a study of OX40 agonist ivuxolimab in advanced cancers. Overall study: Patients received intravenous ivuxolimab every 2 weeks at 0.01 to 10 mg/kg.

Germline CDR1 is DFQATT and CDR2 is SNEGSKA (reference sequence). Between the trimmed V and J ends, which lost 2 bases and 6 bases, there was a span of 8 bases. The CDR3 runs 11 residues. Some clones are missing from TCRdb's copy, which holds only in-frame ones; the method was immunoSEQ multiplex PCR. The sample lists about 49,000 clones, 80% to 90% occurring once. V is TRBV20-1 and J is TRBJ2-7; no clear D gene. Material: CD4+ or CD8+ T cells sorted from blood, obtained in a trial of the OX40 agonist ivuxolimab. This clonotype was obtained from an adult with an advanced solid tumor such as melanoma, head and neck, liver or kidney cancer. CDR3 residues: CSARRAGEQYF. The CDR3 DNA follows: TGCAGTGCTAGACGGGCAGGCGAGCAGTACTTC.